These T cell receptor beta chains were read from a single sample in a study of beta chain features in type 1 diabetes. Clones were read by immunoSEQ multiplex PCR, and TCRdb kept only the in-frame ones, dropping some. The sample lists roughly 730,000 clones, around 15% occurring once. The specimen sequenced was naive CD4+ T cells from blood. The receptor source for this set is a man younger than 35 with type 1 diabetes. Both conserved end residues are part of each CDR3. The D gene is left open where the match is weak. A clone size is listed for some rows: how often the clone was seen (once, few, many), or a class if it is expanded.

D gene: NA; clone size: NA; V gene: TRBV4-1; J gene: TRBJ2-6; CDR3 DNA: TGCGCCAGCACCCAAGGCAGAACATACTCTGGGGCCAACGTCCTGACTTTC; CDR3 protein: CASTQGRTYSGANVLTF
D gene: NA; clone size: NA; V gene: TRBV6-6; J gene: TRBJ1-4; CDR3 DNA: TGTGCCAGCAGCCCCCGTCTGCTACTCGAAGAAAAACTGTTTTTT; CDR3 protein: CASSPRLLLEEKLFF
D gene: NA; clone size: few; V gene: TRBV27; J gene: TRBJ2-3; CDR3 DNA: TGTGCCAGCAGTTTATCGGACCCCTGGGATACGCAGTATTTT; CDR3 protein: CASSLSDPWDTQYF
D gene: NA; clone size: NA; V gene: TRBV18; J gene: TRBJ2-5; CDR3 DNA: TGTGCCAGCTCACCCGGGCCGTCGGTGTGGACCCAGTACTTC; CDR3 protein: CASSPGPSVWTQYF
D gene: NA; clone size: NA; V gene: TRBV4-1; J gene: TRBJ2-2; CDR3 DNA: TGCGCCAGCAGCCAAGGTCGGGGTACCGGGGAGCTGTTTTTT; CDR3 protein: CASSQGRGTGELFF
D gene: NA; clone size: NA; V gene: TRBV20-1; J gene: TRBJ2-1; CDR3 DNA: TGCAGTGCTAGCTCGTCTCATGAGCAGTTCTTC; CDR3 protein: CSASSSHEQFF
D gene: NA; clone size: NA; V gene: TRBV2; J gene: TRBJ2-3; CDR3 DNA: TGTGCCAGCAGTGGACTAGAAAGCACAGATACGCAGTATTTT; CDR3 protein: CASSGLESTDTQYF
D gene: NA; clone size: NA; V gene: TRBV30; J gene: TRBJ2-7; CDR3 DNA: TGTGCCTGGAGTGTTACCTACGAGCAGTACTTC; CDR3 protein: CAWSVTYEQYF
D gene: NA; clone size: NA; V gene: TRBV5-1; J gene: TRBJ2-7; CDR3 DNA: TGCGCCAGCAGCTCCCGATCAGGGTCCCCCTACGAGCAGTACTTC; CDR3 protein: CASSSRSGSPYEQYF
D gene: TRBD1; clone size: NA; V gene: TRBV5-1; J gene: TRBJ2-5; CDR3 DNA: TGCGCCAGCAGCTCGAGACAGGGGACCTACCAAGAGACCCAGTACTTC; CDR3 protein: CASSSRQGTYQETQYF
D gene: NA; clone size: few; V gene: TRBV6-1; J gene: TRBJ2-1; CDR3 DNA: TGTGCCAGCAGTGAAGCGCCGGGGACAATCGACCGAAATGAGCAGTTCTTC; CDR3 protein: CASSEAPGTIDRNEQFF
D gene: NA; clone size: few; V gene: TRBV13; J gene: TRBJ2-7; CDR3 DNA: TGTGCCAGCAGGGAACAGGGCTACGAGCAGTACTTC; CDR3 protein: CASREQGYEQYF
D gene: NA; clone size: NA; V gene: TRBV2; J gene: TRBJ2-7; CDR3 DNA: TGTGCCAGCAGCCGGGACGAGCAGTACTTC; CDR3 protein: CASSRDEQYF
D gene: NA; clone size: NA; V gene: TRBV7-2; J gene: TRBJ2-5; CDR3 DNA: TGTGCCAGCAGCCTCCGGGGGACAGCCCTCCAAGAGACCCAGTACTTC; CDR3 protein: CASSLRGTALQETQYF
D gene: NA; clone size: few; V gene: TRBV19; J gene: TRBJ2-1; CDR3 DNA: TGTGCCAGTAGTCCCGGCGGGGCTCCCTACAATGAGCAGTTCTTC; CDR3 protein: CASSPGGAPYNEQFF
D gene: NA; clone size: NA; V gene: TRBV4-1; J gene: TRBJ1-1; CDR3 DNA: TGCGCCAGCAGCCCGGTGGGGGGTCAGTCGGCTTTCTTT; CDR3 protein: CASSPVGGQSAFF
D gene: NA; clone size: few; V gene: TRBV6-1; J gene: TRBJ1-5; CDR3 DNA: TGTGCCAGCAGTGAAGCCGGGAGTCAGCCCCAGCATTTT; CDR3 protein: CASSEAGSQPQHF
D gene: NA; clone size: NA; V gene: TRBV5-1; J gene: TRBJ1-1; CDR3 DNA: TGCGCCAGCAGCTTGGGGGACAAAATTGAAGCTTTCTTT; CDR3 protein: CASSLGDKIEAFF
D gene: NA; clone size: NA; V gene: TRBV2; J gene: TRBJ2-1; CDR3 DNA: TGTGCCAGCAGGGGTTCAGGGCTTTCCTACAATGAGCAGTTCTTC; CDR3 protein: CASRGSGLSYNEQFF
D gene: NA; clone size: NA; V gene: TRBV4-1; J gene: TRBJ1-4; CDR3 DNA: TGCGCCAGCAGCCAAGGGCGGACTAATGAAAAACTGTTTTTT; CDR3 protein: CASSQGRTNEKLFF
D gene: NA; clone size: NA; V gene: TRBV6-5; J gene: TRBJ1-5; CDR3 DNA: TGTGCCAGCAGGCCAACAGGGCCCTATCAGCCCCAGCATTTT; CDR3 protein: CASRPTGPYQPQHF
D gene: NA; clone size: few; V gene: TRBV6-1; J gene: TRBJ2-7; CDR3 DNA: TGTGCCAGCAGTGAACCAGGGGTTTCCTACGAGCAGTACTTC; CDR3 protein: CASSEPGVSYEQYF
D gene: TRBD1; clone size: few; V gene: TRBV30; J gene: TRBJ2-7; CDR3 DNA: TGTGCCTGGGGGCACAGGGGTAATAACGAGCAGTACTTC; CDR3 protein: CAWGHRGNNEQYF
D gene: NA; clone size: NA; V gene: TRBV7-9; J gene: TRBJ2-7; CDR3 DNA: TGTGCCAGCAGCTTAGCTCCTTCCCTTGGGTACGAGCAGTACTTC; CDR3 protein: CASSLAPSLGYEQYF
D gene: TRBD1; clone size: few; V gene: TRBV5-1; J gene: TRBJ2-7; CDR3 DNA: TGCGCCAGCAGCGGCCGGGACAGATCTGACGAGCAGTACTTC; CDR3 protein: CASSGRDRSDEQYF
D gene: NA; clone size: NA; V gene: TRBV10-3; J gene: TRBJ2-2; CDR3 DNA: TGTGCCACCCAGGGGGGCGTCCACACCGGGGAGCTGTTTTTT; CDR3 protein: CATQGGVHTGELFF
D gene: NA; clone size: few; V gene: TRBV6-5; J gene: TRBJ1-1; CDR3 DNA: TGTGCCAGCAGTTACTCGAAGGGTACTGAAGCTTTCTTT; CDR3 protein: CASSYSKGTEAFF
D gene: NA; clone size: NA; V gene: TRBV18; J gene: TRBJ2-3; CDR3 DNA: TGTGCCAGCTCACCACCGGCGACCCAAGTACAGTATTTT; CDR3 protein: CASSPPATQVQYF
D gene: NA; clone size: NA; V gene: TRBV30; J gene: TRBJ1-6; CDR3 DNA: TGTGCCTGGAGTGTCGGGACGGGGAATTCACCCCTCCACTTT; CDR3 protein: CAWSVGTGNSPLHF
D gene: NA; clone size: few; V gene: TRBV5-6; J gene: TRBJ2-7; CDR3 DNA: TGTGCCAGCAGCTTGCCAGGGGTCCACGAGCAGTACTTC; CDR3 protein: CASSLPGVHEQYF
D gene: NA; clone size: few; V gene: TRBV25-1; J gene: TRBJ1-1; CDR3 DNA: TGTGCCAGCAGTGACAGACAGACCCCGGGGGCTGAAGCTTTCTTT; CDR3 protein: CASSDRQTPGAEAFF
D gene: TRBD2; clone size: NA; V gene: TRBV7-2; J gene: TRBJ2-3; CDR3 DNA: TGTGCCAGCAGCCTACGGGGGGTAGTGCAGTATTTT; CDR3 protein: CASSLRGVVQYF
D gene: NA; clone size: few; V gene: TRBV5-4; J gene: TRBJ2-3; CDR3 DNA: TGTGCCAGCAGCTTGGATCTCGAGGCAAGCGATACGCAGTATTTT; CDR3 protein: CASSLDLEASDTQYF
D gene: TRBD1; clone size: NA; V gene: TRBV18; J gene: TRBJ2-7; CDR3 DNA: TGTGCCAGCTCAACTAACAGGGGGACCCATAGCTCCTACGAGCAGTACTTC; CDR3 protein: CASSTNRGTHSSYEQYF
D gene: TRBD1; clone size: NA; V gene: TRBV30; J gene: TRBJ1-2; CDR3 DNA: TGTGCCTGGCAAACAGGGGGCGGCTATGGCTACACCTTC; CDR3 protein: CAWQTGGGYGYTF
D gene: NA; clone size: NA; V gene: TRBV11-2; J gene: TRBJ1-5; CDR3 DNA: TGTGCCAGCAGCTTAGTTGACCAAAATCAGCCCCAGCATTTT; CDR3 protein: CASSLVDQNQPQHF